This entry concerns a single T cell receptor (beta chain). Germline is not matched at one junction end, which may reflect a read error. Other DNA sequences in this specimen translate into the identical CDR3. The source of the sample is a study of T cell changes during pregnancy in multiple sclerosis. The data were produced by immunoSEQ multiplex PCR, yet TCRdb's version contains in-frame clones alone and is incomplete. The sample records approximately 28,000 clones, roughly 84% being singletons. The CDR3 contains 16 residues. The sequences come from CD8+ T cells from peripheral blood mononuclear cells, collected after pregnancy. The J gene is TRBJ1-1, the V gene TRBV5-7; D not resolved. TRBV5-7 falls under the ORF class, with uncertain function. This sequence was found in a female donor with multiple sclerosis, enrolled in a pregnancy study. The CDR3 sequence is CASSLCLREKNTEAFF. CDR3 bases: TGTGCCAGCAGCTTGTGTTTGCGGGAGAAGAACACTGAAGCTTTTTTT.